Shown below are 26 T cell receptor beta chains from a single sample sequenced in a study of blood T cell repertoires in COVID-19. This table comes from immunoSEQ multiplex PCR, and its TCRdb copy is limited to in-frame clones, with some not included. The sample shows 250,000 to 350,000 clones, around 88% of them seen only once. Material: peripheral blood. The receptor set was obtained from a woman aged 65 to 85 with COVID-19, enrolled during active disease.

The chain uses TRBV24-1 and TRBJ2-5; 15 bases line up with TRBD2. V shed 3 bases and J 7 bases; nucleotides not matched to a gene: 8. CDR1 is KGHDR, CDR2 SFDVKD, per germline. The CDR3 contains 17 residues. The CDR3 region is CATSDTRTSGGALTQYF. The CDR3 DNA follows: TGTGCCACCAGTGATACTCGGACTAGCGGGGGGGCCTTGACCCAGTACTTC.

This clone was counted ten times or more. The chain employs TRBV6-2 or TRBV6-3 and TRBJ1-2, with TRBD1 identical over 9 bases. Germline values: CDR1 MNHEY, CDR2 SVGEGT. With V trimmed by 0 bases and J by 6 bases, 8 bases remained unmatched. CDR3 size: 16 residues. The DNA of the CDR3 is TGTGCCAGCAGTTACTCCGAGACAGGGGGTGTCCATGGCTACACCTTC. Amino acids: CASSYSETGGVHGYTF.

CDR3 sequence: CASSFIRTDTQYF. DNA of the CDR3: TGTGCCAGCAGTTTCATCCGCACAGATACGCAGTATTTT. This sequence joins TRBV12-3 or TRBV12-4 and TRBJ2-3; D gene uncertain. The CDR3 runs to 13 residues. The ends were cut back, 3 bases at V and 1 base at J, with 5 bases in the middle.

The chain carries TRBV12-5 and TRBJ2-3; 7 positions agree with TRBD2. In germline, CDR1 is LGHNT, CDR2 FRNRAP. This CDR3 has 13 amino acids. V was pared by 6 bases and J by 4 bases, with 4 bases of the junction left unmatched. CDR3 nucleotides: TGTGCTAGTGGCCCTAGCGGTTCAGATACGCAGTATTTT. It codes for CASGPSGSDTQYF.

The chain carries TRBV6-2 or TRBV6-3 and TRBJ1-1; D uncertain. The CDR3 consists of 15 residues. Germline CDR1 reads MNHEY; CDR2 reads SVGEGT. The V gene lost 6 bases and the J gene lost 7 bases, with 21 bases spanning the gap. The CDR3 region is CASSPSRTAGSEAFF. Written as DNA, the CDR3 is TGTGCCAGCAGCCCCTCCCGGACCGCGGGGAGTGAAGCTTTCTTT.

This clone has only a few counts. The chain recombines TRBV2 with TRBJ1-5; D is ambiguous. The V end was cut by 2 bases, the J end by 6 bases, with 17 bases between. The CDR3 contains 16 residues. CDR1 is SNHLY, CDR2 FYNNEI, per germline. CDR3 region: CASSEIPPTAGQPQHF. The CDR3 DNA reads TGTGCCAGCAGTGAAATCCCACCTACGGCGGGTCAGCCCCAGCATTTT.

This clone was seen a handful of times. The chain uses TRBV28 and TRBJ1-4, with 9 bases fitting TRBD1. Germline CDR1 and CDR2: MDHEN and SYDVKM. V lost 11 bases to trimming and J lost 2 bases; unmatched junction nucleotides: 0. CDR3 length: 12 amino acids. For the CDR3, the DNA is TGTGCCGGACAGGGGACTAATGAAAAACTGTTTTTT. This encodes CAGQGTNEKLFF.

This chain connects TRBV24-1 to TRBJ1-1, with 8 bases lining up with TRBD1. Germline values: CDR1 KGHDR, CDR2 SFDVKD. This CDR3 is 15 amino acids long. V lost 4 bases, J lost 3 bases, and 6 bases stayed unmatched. CDR3 DNA sequence: TGTGCCACCAGTGACCAGGGGGCCGGGGACACTGAAGCTTTCTTT. This translates into CATSDQGAGDTEAFF.

The chain carries TRBV9 and TRBJ1-2, with 7 bases identical to TRBD1. The V and J ends lost 4 bases and 8 bases, in that order; junction bases with no gene match: 14. CDR1 and CDR2 (germline): SGDLS, YYNGEE. The CDR3 extends over 15 amino acids. The CDR3, as DNA: TGTGCCAGCAGCTCGACGGGACAGTCCTTCGGCGGCTACACCTTC. Translating gives CASSSTGQSFGGYTF.

This chain's CDR3 is CAISESTGRRGYTF. The CDR3, as DNA: TGTGCCATCAGTGAGTCGACGGGAAGACGAGGCTACACCTTC. The V gene is TRBV10-3, the J gene TRBJ1-2; D not certain. The CDR3 runs to 14 residues. The germline CDR1 and CDR2 sequences are ENHRY and SYGVKD. Trimming cost V 0 bases and J 8 bases, with 13 bases left between them.

This sequence joins TRBV28 and TRBJ1-1; D unresolved. This CDR3 has 14 amino acids. Germline V lookup: CDR1 MDHEN, CDR2 SYDVKM. Trimming took 3 bases from V and 0 from J, leaving 8 bases between them. The CDR3 DNA reads TGTGCCAGCAGTTTGCCAACTATGAACACTGAAGCTTTCTTT. This encodes CASSLPTMNTEAFF.

The chain has TRBV6-6 and TRBJ1-2; 7 bases match TRBD1. Per germline, CDR1 MNHNY and CDR2 SVGAGI (reference sequence). Trimming at V came to 2 bases and at J to 4 bases, leaving 7 bases not matched to a gene. The CDR3 is made up of 15 amino acids. The CDR3 coding sequence is TGTGCCAGCAGTTACCCGACAGGGAACCTCTATGGCTACACCTTC. It translates to CASSYPTGNLYGYTF.

The chain recombines TRBV4-1 with TRBJ1-5, with TRBD1 as a possible D gene (6 bases). The CDR3 loop spans 16 amino acids. V dropped 4 bases and J dropped 3 bases, with 16 bases sitting between them. Per germline, CDR1 MGHRA and CDR2 YSYEKL. CDR3: CASSLGSGTLNQPQHF. The CDR3, as DNA: TGCGCCAGCAGCCTCGGATCCGGGACACTCAATCAGCCCCAGCATTTT.

The chain carries TRBV19 and TRBJ2-7, with 7 bases fitting TRBD1. CDR1 LNHDA and CDR2 SQIVND come from the germline V gene (reference sequence). CDR3 length equals 15 residues. With V trimmed by 3 bases and J by 3 bases, 8 bases remained unmatched. The CDR3 nucleotides are TGTGCCAGTAGTATTGGAAAGGGGGCACACTACGAGCAGTACTTC. Translation gives CASSIGKGAHYEQYF. Looking up the rest from reference TRBV19 and TRBJ2-7 gives the full variable domain: DGGITQSPKYLFRKEGQNVTLSCEQNLNHDAMYWYRQDPGQGLRLIYYSQIVNDFQKGDIAEGYSVSREKKESFPLTVTSAQKNPTAFYLCASSIGKGAHYEQYFGPGTRLTVT.

The chain couples TRBV5-6 to TRBJ2-7; perhaps TRBD1 as D (6 bases). The germline V gene has CDR1 SGHDT and CDR2 YYEEEE. CDR3 length equals 12 residues. The V and J ends lost 1 base and 6 bases respectively, with 8 bases between them. CDR3 bases: TGTGCCAGCAGCTTGCAGGGGACCGAGCAGTACTTC. This gives the protein CASSLQGTEQYF.

This chain connects TRBV4-3 to TRBJ2-3; 14 nucleotides line up with TRBD2. The CDR3 is 17 residues long. Germline V gene data show CDR1 as LGHNA and CDR2 as YSLEER. Trimming removed 4 bases from V and 3 bases from J; junction bases left unmatched: 6. CDR3 in amino acids: CASSRGTSGGGTDTQYF. DNA of the CDR3: TGCGCCAGCAGCCGAGGGACTAGCGGGGGAGGAACAGATACGCAGTATTTT.

This clone was seen a single time. This rearrangement joins TRBV6-1 to TRBJ2-1, with D unclear. Germline V gene sequence: CDR1 MNHNS, CDR2 SASEGT. With 5 bases removed from V and 6 bases from J, the gap between germline ends came to 8 bases. This CDR3 comprises 12 residues. The CDR3 nucleotides are TGTGCCAGCAGTTCCCGGAGCAATGAGCAGTTCTTC. Translating gives CASSSRSNEQFF.

The V gene is TRBV18, the J gene TRBJ2-5, with D perhaps TRBD1 (5 bases). This CDR3 spans 15 amino acids. Trimming cost V 2 bases and J 4 bases, with 14 bases left between them. Germline V gene data show CDR1 as KGHSH and CDR2 as LQKENI. CDR3 residues: CASSPWGAPVETQYF. In DNA, the CDR3 is TGTGCCAGCTCACCATGGGGCGCCCCAGTAGAGACCCAGTACTTC. The whole variable domain, remainder taken from reference TRBV18 and TRBJ2-5, is NAGVMQNPRHLVRRRGQEARLRCSPMKGHSHVYWYRQLPEEGLKFMVYLQKENIIDESGMPKERFSAEFPKEGPSILRIQQVVRGDSAAYFCASSPWGAPVETQYFGPGTRLLVL.

The chain has TRBV28 and TRBJ1-6; D possibly corresponds to TRBD1 (5 bases). The CDR3 is 16 residues long. Germline CDR1 MDHEN, CDR2 SYDVKM. V was clipped by 7 bases and J by 3 bases, with 16 bases between them. CDR3 sequence reads: CASIQTDRVYNSPLHF. The CDR3 DNA sequence: TGTGCCAGCATCCAGACAGATCGAGTCTATAATTCACCCCTCCACTTT.

V usage is TRBV28 and J usage is TRBJ1-2; D remains unclear. Germline CDR1 reads MDHEN; CDR2 reads SYDVKM. Trimming removed 6 bases at V and 4 bases at J, with 12 bases between. The CDR3 contains 13 residues. CDR3 in amino acids: CASSRGLRYGYTF. Written as DNA, the CDR3 is TGTGCCAGCAGCCGAGGTCTCCGCTATGGCTACACCTTC.

V gene TRBV28 combines with J gene TRBJ1-5, with 7 bases fitting TRBD1. V shed 5 bases and J 4 bases; nucleotides not matched to a gene: 14. CDR1 and CDR2 from the germline V gene are MDHEN and SYDVKM. This CDR3 is built from 17 residues. The CDR3 is CASSPRGGAQGNQPQHF. Here the CDR3 DNA reads TGTGCCAGCAGTCCCCGGGGGGGGGCACAGGGGAATCAGCCCCAGCATTTT. Variable domain in full (rest from reference TRBV28 and TRBJ1-5): DVKVTQSSRYLVKRTGEKVFLECVQDMDHENMFWYRQDPGLGLRLIYFSYDVKMKEKGDIPEGYSVSREKKERFSLILESASTNQTSMYLCASSPRGGAQGNQPQHFGDGTRLSIL.

CDR3 sequence: CAGNYRDSPLHF. The DNA of the CDR3 is TGTGCCGGGAACTACAGGGATTCACCCCTCCACTTT. The chain recombines TRBV28 with TRBJ1-6, with a possible D match to TRBD1 (6 bases). V was clipped by 11 bases and J by 8 bases, with 13 bases between them. This CDR3 is 12 amino acids long. Germline V gene data show CDR1 as MDHEN and CDR2 as SYDVKM. The variable domain in full, with the rest retrieved from reference TRBV28 and TRBJ1-6, is DVKVTQSSRYLVKRTGEKVFLECVQDMDHENMFWYRQDPGLGLRLIYFSYDVKMKEKGDIPEGYSVSREKKERFSLILESASTNQTSMYLCAGNYRDSPLHFGNGTRLTVT.

The chain links TRBV30 to TRBJ2-7; 7 bases fit TRBD1. The J segment lost 7 bases and the V segment lost 5 bases, leaving 8 bases of the junction unmatched. The CDR3 covers 12 residues. CDR1 and CDR2 (germline): GTSNPN, SVGIG (reference sequence). The CDR3, as DNA: TGTGCCTGGTCCACACAGGGGCGGGAGCAGTACTTC. Its protein product is CAWSTQGREQYF. Using reference TRBV30 and TRBJ2-7 for the parts outside the CDR3, the full variable domain is SQTIHQWPATLVQPVGSPLSLECTVEGTSNPNLYWYRQAAGRGLQLLFYSVGIGQISSEVPQNLSASRPQDRQFILSSKKLLLSDSGFYLCAWSTQGREQYFGPGTRLTVT.

The chain is built from TRBV19 and TRBJ1-1, with 8 bases aligning to TRBD1. The CDR3 is 16 amino acids. CDR1 and CDR2 from the germline V gene are LNHDA and SQIVND (reference sequence). With V trimmed by 4 bases and J by 0 bases, 7 bases remained unmatched. CDR3 residues: CASSRGGQAMNTEAFF. Written as DNA, the CDR3 is TGTGCCAGTAGTAGAGGGGGACAGGCCATGAACACTGAAGCTTTCTTT. The full variable domain, rest sourced from reference TRBV19 and TRBJ1-1, is DGGITQSPKYLFRKEGQNVTLSCEQNLNHDAMYWYRQDPGQGLRLIYYSQIVNDFQKGDIAEGYSVSREKKESFPLTVTSAQKNPTAFYLCASSRGGQAMNTEAFFGQGTRLTVV.

This clone is a singleton in its sample. The genes are TRBV7-2 and TRBJ2-7, with a tentative D call TRBD2 (6 bases). Between the trimmed V and J ends, which lost 6 bases and 0 bases, there was a span of 12 bases. CDR1 SGHTA and CDR2 FQGNSA come from the germline V gene. The CDR3 is 14 residues long. CDR3 region: CASSWGGGSYEQYF. In nucleotides, the CDR3 is TGTGCCAGCAGTTGGGGAGGTGGCTCCTACGAGCAGTACTTC.

This chain connects TRBV19 to TRBJ1-5; the match to TRBD1 covers 9 bases. This CDR3 comprises 14 residues. The germline V gene encodes CDR1 LNHDA and CDR2 SQIVND (reference sequence). After removal of 5 bases from V and 7 bases from J, the junction contained 6 bases not matched to a gene. This CDR3 is CASSATGGEQPQHF. The DNA for the CDR3 is TGTGCCAGTAGTGCTACAGGGGGCGAACAGCCCCAGCATTTT.